Sequencing of this T cell receptor beta chain was carried out in a study of cytomegalovirus exposure and HLA in healthy donors. General study results and limits: The classifier reportedly diagnosed cytomegalovirus status with high sensitivity and specificity. In a later analysis, specific HLA alleles were associated with 16,000 or so TCR beta sequences at a 0.05 false discovery rate. Immune exposure data for these donors was limited to CMV serostatus.

This CDR3 has 17 amino acids. Trimming cost V 0 bases and J 9 bases; bases outside gene matches: 15. In germline, CDR1 is SGDLS, CDR2 YYNGEE. Both 60 Vbeta primers and 13 Jbeta primers went into the PCR. Libraries were prepared by immunoSEQ multiplex PCR; TCRdb keeps only in-frame clonotypes and omits some of them. The sample contains roughly 120,000 clones, 80% of which appear only once. A remark on this clone: Its target is not known.

This chain joins TRBV9 and TRBJ2-1, with 7 positions matching TRBD2. Sequenced: PBMCs. This sequence was found in a man aged 30-40 years in good health and CMV-seronegative. CDR3 loop: CASSVDVGLYVYSEQFF. CDR3 coding DNA: TGTGCCAGCAGCGTAGATGTGGGACTATATGTTTATAGTGAGCAGTTCTTC.